This is a list of T cell receptor beta chains from one sample in a study of blood T cell repertoires in COVID-19. Some clones are missing from TCRdb's copy, which holds only in-frame ones; the method was immunoSEQ multiplex PCR. The sample yields under 200,000 clones, 80% to 85% seen once. Material: peripheral blood. The receptors here all came from a woman between 65 and 79 years old with COVID-19, enrolled during active disease. The CDR3 runs from the conserved cysteine through the conserved F or W. Fields, in order: clone size, J gene, V gene, D gene, CDR3 protein, CDR3 DNA. The D gene is left open where the match is weak. The size field is filled for only some rows; it gives once, few, many or a size class.

abundance: NA
j_gene: TRBJ1-2
v_gene: TRBV4-1
d_gene: NA
CDR3aa: CASSQEGEQGVRGYTF
CDR3nt: TGCGCCAGCAGCCAAGAGGGCGAACAGGGTGTTCGTGGCTACACCTTC

abundance: NA
j_gene: TRBJ1-2
v_gene: TRBV29-1
d_gene: TRBD1
CDR3aa: CSVRMTGETGGYTF
CDR3nt: TGCAGCGTCCGGATGACAGGGGAGACGGGCGGCTACACCTTC

abundance: few
j_gene: TRBJ1-1
v_gene: TRBV5-1
d_gene: TRBD1
CDR3aa: CASSPTYRGRGAFF
CDR3nt: TGCGCCAGCAGCCCGACCTACAGGGGCCGAGGAGCTTTCTTT

abundance: NA
j_gene: TRBJ1-2
v_gene: TRBV18
d_gene: TRBD1
CDR3aa: CASSPYDRGAYGYTF
CDR3nt: TGTGCCAGCTCACCCTACGACAGGGGCGCCTATGGCTACACCTTC

abundance: NA
j_gene: TRBJ1-1
v_gene: TRBV28
d_gene: TRBD1
CDR3aa: CASSSTGGLRGAFF
CDR3nt: TGTGCCAGCAGTTCGACAGGGGGCCTGAGGGGAGCTTTCTTT

abundance: NA
j_gene: TRBJ2-5
v_gene: TRBV19
d_gene: NA
CDR3aa: CASSSLNRRGGETQYF
CDR3nt: TGTGCCAGTAGTTCCCTTAACCGAAGGGGCGGAGAGACCCAGTACTTC

abundance: few
j_gene: TRBJ2-3
v_gene: TRBV27
d_gene: NA
CDR3aa: CASKRGTDTQYF
CDR3nt: TGTGCCAGCAAGCGCGGGACGGATACGCAGTATTTT

abundance: NA
j_gene: TRBJ2-7
v_gene: TRBV25-1
d_gene: NA
CDR3aa: CASGTHYEQYF
CDR3nt: TGTGCCAGCGGGACTCACTACGAGCAGTACTTC

abundance: NA
j_gene: TRBJ2-1
v_gene: TRBV7-3
d_gene: NA
CDR3aa: CASSLFPISPNEQFF
CDR3nt: TGTGCCAGCAGCTTATTCCCAATTTCCCCCAATGAGCAGTTCTTC

abundance: NA
j_gene: TRBJ1-1
v_gene: TRBV28
d_gene: NA
CDR3aa: CASSSREYRDTEAFF
CDR3nt: TGTGCCAGCAGTTCCAGAGAGTACAGGGACACTGAAGCTTTCTTT

abundance: NA
j_gene: TRBJ2-6
v_gene: TRBV28
d_gene: NA
CDR3aa: CASSLSGANVLTF
CDR3nt: TGTGCCAGCAGCCTCTCTGGGGCCAACGTCCTGACTTTC

abundance: once
j_gene: TRBJ2-1
v_gene: TRBV15
d_gene: TRBD2
CDR3aa: CATSRDGSGGSSYNEQFF
CDR3nt: TGTGCCACCAGCAGAGATGGTAGCGGGGGGAGCTCCTACAATGAGCAGTTCTTC

abundance: NA
j_gene: TRBJ2-7
v_gene: TRBV6-5
d_gene: TRBD1
CDR3aa: CASRQGINEQYF
CDR3nt: TGTGCCAGCAGACAGGGGATAAACGAGCAGTACTTC

abundance: once
j_gene: TRBJ2-7
v_gene: TRBV19
d_gene: TRBD1
CDR3aa: CASKGTDTYEQYF
CDR3nt: TGTGCCAGTAAGGGGACAGACACCTACGAGCAGTACTTC

abundance: NA
j_gene: TRBJ1-6
v_gene: TRBV19
d_gene: NA
CDR3aa: CASSIIPTSSYNSPLHF
CDR3nt: TGTGCCAGTAGTATAATTCCCACGAGCTCCTATAATTCACCCCTCCACTTT

abundance: NA
j_gene: TRBJ2-2
v_gene: TRBV5-1
d_gene: NA
CDR3aa: CASSLGQPNTGELFF
CDR3nt: TGCGCCAGCAGCCTGGGACAACCTAACACCGGGGAGCTGTTTTTT

abundance: NA
j_gene: TRBJ1-6
v_gene: TRBV5-1
d_gene: NA
CDR3aa: CASSRTLGSSYNSPLHF
CDR3nt: TGCGCCAGCAGCCGGACACTCGGGAGCTCCTATAATTCACCCCTCCACTTT

abundance: NA
j_gene: TRBJ2-3
v_gene: TRBV5-8
d_gene: NA
CDR3aa: CASSGTTWYTDTQYF
CDR3nt: TGTGCCAGCAGCGGCACAACGTGGTACACAGATACGCAGTATTTT

abundance: NA
j_gene: TRBJ2-7
v_gene: TRBV9
d_gene: TRBD1
CDR3aa: CASSFRTGSDYEQYF
CDR3nt: TGTGCCAGCAGCTTCCGGACAGGGTCGGACTACGAGCAGTACTTC

abundance: once
j_gene: TRBJ1-4
v_gene: TRBV30
d_gene: NA
CDR3aa: CAWRGGMHEKLFF
CDR3nt: TGTGCCTGGAGGGGAGGGATGCATGAAAAACTGTTTTTT

abundance: NA
j_gene: TRBJ1-1
v_gene: TRBV28
d_gene: TRBD1
CDR3aa: CASSPGTGAMNTEAFF
CDR3nt: TGTGCCAGCAGCCCCGGGACAGGGGCCATGAACACTGAAGCTTTCTTT

abundance: NA
j_gene: TRBJ2-7
v_gene: TRBV29-1
d_gene: TRBD2
CDR3aa: CSVETSGSEQYF
CDR3nt: TGCAGCGTTGAAACTAGCGGGAGCGAGCAGTACTTC

abundance: NA
j_gene: TRBJ1-2
v_gene: TRBV19
d_gene: TRBD1
CDR3aa: CASRPLGGLEYGYTF
CDR3nt: TGTGCCAGTAGGCCTTTAGGGGGCCTGGAATATGGCTACACCTTC

abundance: NA
j_gene: TRBJ2-2
v_gene: TRBV7-6
d_gene: TRBD2
CDR3aa: CASSSGLAGSWDTGELFF
CDR3nt: TGTGCCAGCAGCTCTGGACTAGCGGGAAGTTGGGACACCGGGGAGCTGTTTTTT

abundance: NA
j_gene: TRBJ2-6
v_gene: TRBV3-1/TRBV3-2
d_gene: NA
CDR3aa: CASSQASRMANVLTF
CDR3nt: TGTGCCAGCAGCCAAGCGAGTAGAATGGCCAACGTCCTGACTTTC

abundance: NA
j_gene: TRBJ2-7
v_gene: TRBV7-7
d_gene: TRBD1
CDR3aa: CASSLEGQGVTYEQYF
CDR3nt: TGTGCTAGCAGCTTAGAAGGACAGGGGGTCACCTACGAGCAGTACTTC

abundance: NA
j_gene: TRBJ2-5
v_gene: TRBV5-4
d_gene: NA
CDR3aa: CASSFRGEETQYF
CDR3nt: TGTGCCAGCAGCTTCCGCGGGGAAGAGACCCAGTACTTC

abundance: NA
j_gene: TRBJ2-1
v_gene: TRBV4-2
d_gene: NA
CDR3aa: CASSQPTGNEQFF
CDR3nt: TGTGCCAGCAGCCAACCGACGGGGAATGAGCAGTTCTTC

abundance: NA
j_gene: TRBJ1-1
v_gene: TRBV2
d_gene: NA
CDR3aa: CASSPRGTLLNTEAFF
CDR3nt: TGTGCCAGCAGCCCCAGAGGGACACTCCTGAACACTGAAGCTTTCTTT

abundance: few
j_gene: TRBJ1-1
v_gene: TRBV4-1
d_gene: TRBD1
CDR3aa: CASSPRQGANTEAFF
CDR3nt: TGCGCCAGCAGCCCGCGACAGGGGGCTAACACTGAAGCTTTCTTT

abundance: NA
j_gene: TRBJ2-1
v_gene: TRBV6-5
d_gene: NA
CDR3aa: CASSSPLTAYNEQFF
CDR3nt: TGTGCCAGCAGTTCCCCGCTGACAGCGTACAATGAGCAGTTCTTC

abundance: NA
j_gene: TRBJ1-6
v_gene: TRBV5-1
d_gene: NA
CDR3aa: CASSPPTSNSPLHF
CDR3nt: TGCGCCAGCAGTCCTCCGACATCCAATTCACCCCTCCACTTT

abundance: few
j_gene: TRBJ2-7
v_gene: TRBV20-1
d_gene: TRBD1
CDR3aa: CSASGTGTGIYEQYF
CDR3nt: TGCAGTGCTAGTGGGACCGGGACAGGGATCTACGAGCAGTACTTC

abundance: NA
j_gene: TRBJ2-2
v_gene: TRBV5-1
d_gene: TRBD2
CDR3aa: CATTLGGSSTGELFF
CDR3nt: TGCGCCACAACTCTAGGCGGGAGTTCCACCGGGGAGCTGTTTTTT

abundance: NA
j_gene: TRBJ1-1
v_gene: TRBV30
d_gene: TRBD1
CDR3aa: CAWKGQMNTEAFF
CDR3nt: TGTGCCTGGAAGGGACAGATGAACACTGAAGCTTTCTTT

abundance: once
j_gene: TRBJ2-7
v_gene: TRBV27
d_gene: TRBD2
CDR3aa: CASTPRAGSFYEQYF
CDR3nt: TGTGCCAGCACCCCACGAGCGGGATCCTTTTACGAGCAGTACTTC

abundance: NA
j_gene: TRBJ2-1
v_gene: TRBV3-1/TRBV3-2
d_gene: NA
CDR3aa: CASSQGGGTYNEQFF
CDR3nt: TGTGCCAGCAGCCAAGGTGGGGGGACTTACAATGAGCAGTTCTTC

abundance: NA
j_gene: TRBJ2-3
v_gene: TRBV7-8
d_gene: TRBD2
CDR3aa: CASSLASGRAGTDTQYF
CDR3nt: TGTGCCAGCAGCTTGGCTAGCGGGAGGGCGGGCACAGATACGCAGTATTTT

abundance: once
j_gene: TRBJ2-3
v_gene: TRBV15
d_gene: NA
CDR3aa: CATSRDSRAGRTDTQYF
CDR3nt: TGTGCCACCAGCAGAGATAGTCGTGCGGGACGCACAGATACGCAGTATTTT

abundance: NA
j_gene: TRBJ1-4
v_gene: TRBV27
d_gene: NA
CDR3aa: CASSNLGGLLNEKLFF
CDR3nt: TGTGCCAGCAGCAATTTGGGGGGACTCCTTAATGAAAAACTGTTTTTT

abundance: once
j_gene: TRBJ1-2
v_gene: TRBV19
d_gene: NA
CDR3aa: CASLLGGNYGYTF
CDR3nt: TGTGCCAGTCTCCTCGGAGGGAACTATGGCTACACCTTC

abundance: NA
j_gene: TRBJ2-1
v_gene: TRBV28
d_gene: TRBD2
CDR3aa: CASSFQSGRGDEQFF
CDR3nt: TGTGCCAGCAGCTTTCAAAGCGGGAGGGGCGATGAGCAGTTCTTC

abundance: NA
j_gene: TRBJ2-5
v_gene: TRBV2
d_gene: NA
CDR3aa: CASQGRGGETQYF
CDR3nt: TGTGCCAGCCAGGGAAGAGGAGGGGAGACCCAGTACTTC

abundance: NA
j_gene: TRBJ2-2
v_gene: TRBV29-1
d_gene: NA
CDR3aa: CSVAREGGTGELFF
CDR3nt: TGCAGCGTGGCCCGGGAAGGGGGCACCGGGGAGCTGTTTTTT

abundance: NA
j_gene: TRBJ1-2
v_gene: TRBV6-1
d_gene: NA
CDR3aa: CASSEMWGWNYGYTF
CDR3nt: TGTGCCAGCAGTGAAATGTGGGGCTGGAACTATGGCTACACCTTC

abundance: NA
j_gene: TRBJ2-2
v_gene: TRBV3-1/TRBV3-2
d_gene: NA
CDR3aa: CASSDLGGELFF
CDR3nt: TGTGCCAGCAGCGACCTAGGCGGGGAGCTGTTTTTT

abundance: NA
j_gene: TRBJ1-5
v_gene: TRBV4-1
d_gene: NA
CDR3aa: CASSRAVDSYYQPQHF
CDR3nt: TGCGCCAGCAGCCGAGCGGTGGACAGCTATTATCAGCCCCAGCATTTT

abundance: NA
j_gene: TRBJ2-3
v_gene: TRBV28
d_gene: TRBD2
CDR3aa: CASSKAGDTDTQYF
CDR3nt: TGTGCCAGCAGTAAAGCGGGGGACACAGATACGCAGTATTTT

abundance: few
j_gene: TRBJ1-2
v_gene: TRBV28
d_gene: NA
CDR3aa: CASSLSRDYGYTF
CDR3nt: TGTGCCAGCAGTTTATCACGGGACTATGGCTACACCTTC

abundance: NA
j_gene: TRBJ2-1
v_gene: TRBV5-1
d_gene: NA
CDR3aa: CASSLYSGIRNEQFF
CDR3nt: TGCGCCAGCAGCTTGTATTCCGGGATCAGGAATGAGCAGTTCTTC

abundance: once
j_gene: TRBJ1-6
v_gene: TRBV18
d_gene: NA
CDR3aa: CASSPGTRNSPLHF
CDR3nt: TGTGCCAGCTCACCCGGGACAAGGAATTCACCCCTCCACTTT

abundance: NA
j_gene: TRBJ1-1
v_gene: TRBV18
d_gene: TRBD1
CDR3aa: CASSPQDRGFRAEAFF
CDR3nt: TGTGCCAGCTCACCACAGGACAGGGGTTTTCGGGCTGAAGCTTTCTTT

abundance: NA
j_gene: TRBJ2-7
v_gene: TRBV14
d_gene: NA
CDR3aa: CASSFYYEQYF
CDR3nt: TGTGCCAGCAGCTTTTACTACGAGCAGTACTTC

abundance: NA
j_gene: TRBJ2-7
v_gene: TRBV3-1/TRBV3-2
d_gene: TRBD1
CDR3aa: CASSRGISYEQYF
CDR3nt: TGTGCCAGCTCCAGGGGGATTTCCTACGAGCAGTACTTC

abundance: NA
j_gene: TRBJ1-1
v_gene: TRBV15
d_gene: NA
CDR3aa: CATSRDIFGGRTEAFF
CDR3nt: TGTGCCACCAGCAGAGATATTTTCGGGGGGCGCACTGAAGCTTTCTTT